The 11 T cell receptor beta chains below all came from one sample that was sequenced in a study of blood T cell repertoires in COVID-19. Profiling relied on immunoSEQ multiplex PCR, and the TCRdb table lists in-frame clones only, not all of them. The table records approximately 190,000 clones, around nine tenths of them present only once. The sequenced material came from peripheral blood. These receptors were obtained from a woman aged 40 to 55 who had recovered from COVID-19.

This sequence joins TRBV19 and TRBJ1-5, with D possibly being TRBD1 (6 bases). V was cut by 3 bases and J by 7 bases, with 13 bases left in between. CDR1 and CDR2 (germline): LNHDA, SQIVND (reference sequence). This CDR3 spans 14 amino acids. DNA for the CDR3: TGTGCCAGTAGTATTCCTGGGGGCGGGCAGCCCCAGCATTTT. This gives the protein CASSIPGGGQPQHF. Combining the CDR3 with reference TRBV19 and TRBJ1-5 gives the whole variable domain DGGITQSPKYLFRKEGQNVTLSCEQNLNHDAMYWYRQDPGQGLRLIYYSQIVNDFQKGDIAEGYSVSREKKESFPLTVTSAQKNPTAFYLCASSIPGGGQPQHFGDGTRLSIL.

The V call is TRBV6-5, the J call TRBJ2-5; TRBD2 might be the D (6 bases). Germline V gene lookup returns CDR1 MNHEY and CDR2 SVGAGI. The V gene lost 6 bases and the J gene lost 7 bases, with 18 bases spanning the gap. This CDR3 comprises 14 residues. CDR3 loop: CASSGTGDLGTQYF. CDR3 bases: TGTGCCAGCAGCGGGACTGGGGACCTAGGGACCCAGTACTTC.

This chain connects TRBV4-1 to TRBJ2-3; a weak D match, TRBD1 (6 bases). The germline V gene has CDR1 MGHRA and CDR2 YSYEKL. There are 14 residues in the CDR3. Trimming shortened V by 4 bases and J by 3 bases, and 11 bases separated the two germline ends. The CDR3 sequence is CASSPSGTTDTQYF. The CDR3 coding sequence is TGCGCCAGCAGCCCCTCCGGGACAACAGATACGCAGTATTTT.

The chain is built from TRBV7-7 and TRBJ1-1; 7 bases are a match to TRBD1. The CDR3 consists of 15 residues. The V gene's germline CDR1 is SSHAT and CDR2 FNYEAQ (reference sequence). The junction had 5 bases not matched to a gene; V was cut back by 4 bases and J by 0 bases. The CDR3 coding sequence is TGTGCCAGCAGCTCAACCGGGACAGTGAACACTGAAGCTTTCTTT. It specifies CASSSTGTVNTEAFF.

This chain links TRBV5-1 with TRBJ2-5; D remains ambiguous. The CDR3 totals 16 residues. The germline gives CDR1 SGHRS, CDR2 YFSETQ. The V and J ends lost 2 bases and 1 base respectively, with 15 bases between them. In nucleotides, the CDR3 is TGCGCCAGCAGCTTTAGAGGTCAGAGGTCCCAAGAGACCCAGTACTTC. Protein sequence: CASSFRGQRSQETQYF. Full variable domain (missing parts from reference TRBV5-1 and TRBJ2-5): KAGVTQTPRYLIKTRGQQVTLSCSPISGHRSVSWYQQTPGQGLQFLFEYFSETQRNKGNFPGRFSGRQFSNSRSEMNVSTLELGDSALYLCASSFRGQRSQETQYFGPGTRLLVL.

The chain carries TRBV5-1 and TRBJ2-1; 11 bases are a match to TRBD2. Trimming at V came to 7 bases and at J to 7 bases, leaving 10 bases not matched to a gene. Germline CDR1 is SGHRS and CDR2 is YFSETQ. This CDR3 is built from 15 residues. The CDR3 DNA is TGCGCCAGCCTGAAAACTAGCGGGAGCGGGAATGAGCAGTTCTTC. Encoded protein: CASLKTSGSGNEQFF.

The rearrangement links TRBV6-5 to TRBJ1-1, with 8 bases that match TRBD1. V gave up 0 bases and J gave up 4 bases; unmatched junction bases: 4. CDR3 size: 15 residues. Germline-derived CDR1 and CDR2 are MNHEY and SVGAGI. This CDR3 is CASSYSSTGGTEAFF. As DNA, the CDR3 is TGTGCCAGCAGTTACTCGTCCACAGGGGGCACTGAAGCTTTCTTT.

The chain has TRBV27 and TRBJ1-1; 12 nucleotides match TRBD1. V was pared by 5 bases and J by 10 bases, with 8 bases of the junction left unmatched. This CDR3 is 14 amino acids long. From germline, CDR1 is MNHEY and CDR2 SMNVEV (reference sequence). In DNA form, the CDR3 reads TGTGCCAGCAGTCACGGGACAGGGGGCCGGACAGCTTTCTTT. Amino acid sequence: CASSHGTGGRTAFF.

This chain joins TRBV6-6 and TRBJ1-1; D is uncertain. Germline V lookup: CDR1 MNHNY, CDR2 SVGAGI (reference sequence). V lost 6 bases and J 0 bases, leaving 11 bases between the germline ends. This CDR3 has 14 amino acids. This CDR3 reads CASSPSGMNTEAFF. CDR3 sequence (DNA): TGTGCCAGCAGCCCCTCGGGAATGAACACTGAAGCTTTCTTT.

This clone came up once. The chain employs TRBV3-1 (or the pseudogene TRBV3-2) and TRBJ1-2, with 7 bases aligning to TRBD1. Trimming at V came to 1 base and at J to 5 bases, leaving 13 bases not matched to a gene. From germline, CDR1 is LGHDT and CDR2 YNNKEL (reference sequence). CDR3 length: 17 residues. The CDR3 is CASSQGQGSDSFYGYTF. In DNA form, the CDR3 reads TGTGCCAGCAGCCAAGGACAGGGCAGCGATTCTTTTTATGGCTACACCTTC.

The J gene is TRBJ1-5, the V gene TRBV3-1 (or the pseudogene TRBV3-2); D is undetermined. This CDR3 comprises 12 residues. Germline values: CDR1 LGHDT, CDR2 YNNKEL (reference sequence). V lost 0 bases, J lost 11 bases, and 8 bases lay in between. This CDR3 reads CASSQDRETQHF. CDR3 DNA sequence: TGTGCCAGCAGCCAAGATAGGGAGACCCAGCATTTT.